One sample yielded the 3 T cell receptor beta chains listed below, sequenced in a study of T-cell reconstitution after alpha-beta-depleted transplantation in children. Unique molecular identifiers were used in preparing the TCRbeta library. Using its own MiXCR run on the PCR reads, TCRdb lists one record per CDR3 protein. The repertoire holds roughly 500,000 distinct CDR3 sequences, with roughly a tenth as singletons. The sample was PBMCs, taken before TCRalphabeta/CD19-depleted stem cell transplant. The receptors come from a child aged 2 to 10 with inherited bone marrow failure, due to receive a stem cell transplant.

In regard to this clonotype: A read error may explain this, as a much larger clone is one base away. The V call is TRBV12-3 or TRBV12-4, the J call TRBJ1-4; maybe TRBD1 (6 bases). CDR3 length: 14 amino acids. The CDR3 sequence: CASSFGQRYEKQFF. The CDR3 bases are TGTGCCAGCAGTTTCGGACAGCGTTATGAAAAACAGTTTTTT.

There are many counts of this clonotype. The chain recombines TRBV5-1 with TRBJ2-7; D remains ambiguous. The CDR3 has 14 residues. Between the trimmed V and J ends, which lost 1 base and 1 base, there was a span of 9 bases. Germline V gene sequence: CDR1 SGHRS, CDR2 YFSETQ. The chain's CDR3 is CASSLISGSYEQYF. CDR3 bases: TGCGCCAGCAGCTTGATTTCGGGTTCCTACGAGCAGTACTTC.

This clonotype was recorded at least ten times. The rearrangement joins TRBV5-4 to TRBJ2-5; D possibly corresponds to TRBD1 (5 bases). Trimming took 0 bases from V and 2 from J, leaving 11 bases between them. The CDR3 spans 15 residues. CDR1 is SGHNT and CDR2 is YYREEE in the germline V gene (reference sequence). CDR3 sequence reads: CASSLGAGYQETQYF. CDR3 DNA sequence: TGTGCCAGCAGCTTGGGTGCAGGGTATCAAGAGACCCAGTACTTC. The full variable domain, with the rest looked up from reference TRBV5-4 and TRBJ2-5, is ETGVTQSPTHLIKTRGQQVTLRCSSQSGHNTVSWYQQALGQGPQFIFQYYREEENGRGNFPPRFSGLQFPNYSSELNVNALELDDSALYLCASSLGAGYQETQYFGPGTRLLVL.